These 30 T cell receptor beta chains came from one sample sequenced in a study of Graves' ophthalmopathy and Graves' hyperthyroidism. Researchers took RNA transcripts and amplified TCR beta CDR3 regions from them. The first round was an RT-PCR with HTBI primers, and the second round was a multiplex PCR. Using its own MiXCR run on the multiplex PCR reads, TCRdb lists one record per CDR3 protein. The repertoire holds 350,000 to 400,000 distinct CDR3 sequences, with about 16% as singletons. The specimen was peripheral blood. The source of these receptors is a woman younger than 30 with Graves' ophthalmopathy.

This clonotype was seen ten or more times. This rearrangement joins TRBV20-1 to TRBJ2-4, with 7 bases aligning to TRBD1. Germline assignment: CDR1 DFQATT and CDR2 SNEGSKA (reference sequence). The CDR3 sequence is 14 residues long. The trim removed 6 bases at V and 0 bases at J, leaving 5 bases unmatched. The CDR3 here is CSARGQIAKNIQYF. For the CDR3, the DNA is TGCAGTGCCCGGGGACAGATAGCCAAAAACATTCAGTACTTC.

This clonotype was counted ten times or more. The V gene is TRBV30, the J gene TRBJ2-7, with D tentatively TRBD1 or TRBD2 (5 bases each). Between the trimmed V and J ends, which lost 4 bases and 0 bases, there was a span of 16 bases. The germline V gene has CDR1 GTSNPN and CDR2 SVGIG (reference sequence). CDR3 size: 15 residues. Here the CDR3 reads CAWNTRDASSYEQYF. The CDR3 DNA is TGTGCCTGGAACACCCGGGACGCATCCTCCTACGAGCAGTACTTC.

This clonotype was detected only a few times. The genes are TRBV29-1 and TRBJ2-5; TRBD2 aligns across 9 bases. The CDR3 loop spans 14 amino acids. V shed 3 bases, J shed 5 bases, and the junction held 7 bases outside the gene matches. CDR1 and CDR2 (germline): SQVTM, ANQGSEA. The CDR3 nucleotides are TGCAGCGTTGATGCGGGAGGGGTAGGGGAGACCCAGTACTTC. Protein product: CSVDAGGVGETQYF.

This clonotype has a count of ten or more. The chain couples TRBV5-1 to TRBJ2-7, with 14 bases fitting TRBD2. The CDR3 consists of 15 residues. Germline-derived CDR1 and CDR2 are SGHRS and YFSETQ. V shed 4 bases, J shed 6 bases, and the junction held 6 bases outside the gene matches. This CDR3 is CASSTGLAGGVEQYF. CDR3 nucleotide sequence: TGCGCCAGCAGCACCGGACTAGCGGGAGGTGTCGAGCAGTACTTC.

This clonotype occurred many times. Written as DNA, the CDR3 is TGTGCCAGCAGCTTAGTGACTAGCGGGTCCTACGAGCAGTACTTC. Its protein product is CASSLVTSGSYEQYF. V is TRBV7-4 and J is TRBJ2-7; 10 nucleotides line up with TRBD2. V shed 1 base, J shed 1 base, and the junction held 1 base outside the gene matches. Germline CDR1 and CDR2: SGHVT and SQSDAQ. The CDR3 covers 15 residues.

This clonotype came up a few times. Germline and junction disagree at one end, which may indicate a read error. The chain couples TRBV6-5 to TRBJ1-5; D remains ambiguous. The CDR3 covers 14 residues. CDR1 and CDR2 from the germline V gene are MNHEY and SVGAGI. The DNA for the CDR3 is TGTGCCAGCACTTACGCCGTAAACGGGCAGCCCCAGCATTTT. Its protein is CASTYAVNGQPQHF.

The rearrangement joins TRBV10-3 to TRBJ2-7, with TRBD2 as a possible D gene (5 bases). The CDR3 extends over 13 amino acids. V shed 6 bases and J shed 6 bases, with 15 bases lying between them. Germline-derived CDR1 and CDR2 are ENHRY and SYGVKD. The CDR3 DNA sequence: TGTGCCATCAGAGGAGCGGAGGAGGCCGAGCAGTACTTC. Translated, it gives CAIRGAEEAEQYF.

This clonotype was observed at least ten times. The CDR3 sequence: CASSQPKTSAMNTEAFF. The DNA for the CDR3 is TGTGCCAGCAGCCAACCGAAAACTTCAGCCATGAACACTGAAGCTTTCTTT. The genes are TRBV11-1 and TRBJ1-1; no definite D call. The CDR3 has 17 amino acids. V lost 5 bases and J 0 bases, leaving 19 bases between the germline ends. CDR1 SGHAT and CDR2 FQDESV come from the germline V gene (reference sequence).

Ten or more counts support this clonotype. This chain connects TRBV2 to TRBJ2-2, with D uncertain. This CDR3 contains 16 residues. Germline CDR1 and CDR2: SNHLY and FYNNEI. Trimming took off 4 bases at V and 7 bases at J, with 19 bases between the two ends. The CDR3 DNA is TGTGCCAGCAGTGTTCACGTCACTGAAGGCGGCGGGGAGCTGTTTTTT. Translation gives CASSVHVTEGGGELFF.

This clonotype was detected many times. The rearrangement joins TRBV6-2 or TRBV6-3 to TRBJ1-5; weak D call: TRBD1 (6 bases). Trimming removed 0 bases at V and 0 bases at J, with 9 bases between. Looked up from germline, CDR1 is MNHEY and CDR2 is SVGEGT. CDR3 size: 16 residues. The CDR3 spells CASSYSRGGSNQPQHF. The CDR3 DNA reads TGTGCCAGCAGTTACTCCAGGGGAGGTAGCAATCAGCCCCAGCATTTT.

This chain links TRBV27 with TRBJ1-6; no clear D gene. This CDR3 spans 15 amino acids. V gave up 0 bases and J gave up 9 bases, with 12 bases separating them. Germline loops: CDR1 MNHEY, CDR2 SMNVEV (reference sequence). CDR3 nucleotides: TGTGCCAGCAGTTTATCGGGGTTGAGCGGTTCACCCCTCCACTTT. Translating gives CASSLSGLSGSPLHF.

This clonotype was observed many times. V and J are TRBV5-4 and TRBJ1-1, with 8 bases matching TRBD1. J lost 1 base, V lost 4 bases, and 9 bases had no gene match. The CDR3 is 16 amino acids. Germline V gives CDR1 SGHNT, CDR2 YYREEE (reference sequence). CDR3 DNA: TGTGCCAGCAGCCCAATGGGACAGGCTGGGAACACTGAAGCTTTCTTT. Its protein product is CASSPMGQAGNTEAFF.

There are many counts of this clonotype. This chain links TRBV2 with TRBJ1-1; D call uncertain. V lost 7 bases and J 5 bases, leaving 17 bases between the germline ends. Germline V lookup: CDR1 SNHLY, CDR2 FYNNEI. The CDR3 runs 14 residues. CDR3 amino acids: CASIPFASGTEAFF. In nucleotides, the CDR3 is TGTGCCAGCATCCCTTTCGCGTCCGGGACTGAAGCTTTCTTT.

The sample holds many counts of this clonotype. This chain uses TRBV12-3 or TRBV12-4 with TRBJ2-5; D unresolved. CDR3 length equals 12 residues. V dropped 4 bases and J dropped 6 bases, with 9 bases sitting between them. CDR3 sequence (DNA): TGTGCCAGCAGTTCAAAGTTAAAGACCCAGTACTTC. Translation gives CASSSKLKTQYF.

This clonotype appeared many times. V and J are TRBV18 and TRBJ2-2; 7 bases agree with TRBD2. The CDR3 loop spans 15 amino acids. The germline CDR1 and CDR2 sequences are KGHSH and LQKENI. V lost 3 bases, J lost 1 base, and 2 bases stayed unmatched. The DNA for the CDR3 is TGTGCCAGCTCACCCCTAGCGGAGAACACCGGGGAGCTGTTTTTT. It translates to CASSPLAENTGELFF.

This clonotype was found many times. J is TRBJ2-5 and V is TRBV29-1; 10 bases match TRBD1. There are 14 residues in the CDR3. The junction had 9 bases not matched to a gene; V was cut back by 6 bases and J by 5 bases. Germline assignment: CDR1 SQVTM and CDR2 ANQGSEA. CDR3 DNA: TGCAGCGTCGACGGACAGGGGGTAACTGAGACCCAGTACTTC. Protein product: CSVDGQGVTETQYF.

This chain links TRBV6-2 or TRBV6-3 with TRBJ1-5, with D maybe TRBD1 (5 bases). The V and J ends lost 8 bases and 5 bases respectively, with 13 bases between them. Germline V gene lookup returns CDR1 MNHEY and CDR2 SVGEGT. CDR3 size: 13 residues. For the CDR3, the DNA is TGTGCCAGCCAATCAGGGCAACATCAGCCCCAGCATTTT. Translating gives CASQSGQHQPQHF.

Ten or more counts support this clonotype. The V gene is TRBV7-2, the J gene TRBJ2-4, with D perhaps TRBD1 (6 bases). The CDR3 has 14 residues. CDR1 is SGHTA, CDR2 FQGNSA, per germline. V dropped 3 bases and J dropped 8 bases, with 14 bases sitting between them. In nucleotides, the CDR3 is TGTGCCAGCAGCTTTTCAGGGGATGGGGACATTCAGTACTTC. Translating it yields CASSFSGDGDIQYF.

This clonotype was counted many times. J is TRBJ1-6 and V is TRBV7-2; perhaps TRBD1 as D (5 bases). Trimming shortened V by 0 bases and J by 9 bases, and 12 bases separated the two germline ends. CDR1 SGHTA and CDR2 FQGNSA come from the germline V gene. CDR3 length: 15 amino acids. The CDR3 sequence is CASSLAGDKVSPLHF. DNA for the CDR3: TGTGCCAGCAGCTTAGCGGGGGATAAGGTTTCACCCCTCCACTTT.

There are many counts of this clonotype. The chain couples TRBV7-2 to TRBJ2-5, with no clear D. Between the trimmed V and J ends, which lost 3 bases and 6 bases, there was a span of 14 bases. Germline V lookup: CDR1 SGHTA, CDR2 FQGNSA. The CDR3 length is 14 residues. CDR3 sequence reads: CASSFASVGKTQYF. CDR3 bases: TGTGCCAGCAGCTTTGCGAGCGTTGGGAAGACCCAGTACTTC.

This clonotype has more than one count but fewer than ten. The rearrangement uses TRBV5-1 and TRBJ1-1, with 7 bases matching TRBD1. The CDR3 totals 16 residues. Trimming took 4 bases from V and 6 from J; bases not matched to a gene: 15. CDR1 and CDR2 from the germline V gene are SGHRS and YFSETQ. The CDR3 protein is CASSLGPQGRIAEAFF. The DNA of the CDR3 is TGCGCCAGCAGCCTGGGACCACAGGGGAGGATAGCTGAAGCTTTCTTT.

This clonotype was recorded many times. This chain connects TRBV19 to TRBJ1-5, with 9 bases identical to TRBD1. The ends lost 4 bases at V and 12 bases at J; junction bases unmatched: 16. Germline lookup yields CDR1 LNHDA and CDR2 SQIVND (reference sequence). The CDR3 contains 16 residues. The CDR3 is CASSTQRTGALQRQHF. The CDR3, as DNA: TGTGCCAGTAGTACCCAGCGGACAGGGGCCCTACAACGCCAGCATTTT.

This clonotype was counted many times. This rearrangement joins TRBV6-2 or TRBV6-3 to TRBJ1-2, with 8 bases aligning to TRBD1. Germline assignment: CDR1 MNHEY and CDR2 SVGEGT. The CDR3 is 13 amino acids. V gave up 6 bases and J gave up 6 bases; unmatched junction bases: 6. For the CDR3, the DNA is TGTGCCAGCAGAGCGACAGGGGAGCATGGCTACACCTTC. It yields the protein CASRATGEHGYTF.

This clonotype was counted ten times or more. A read error may produce the germline difference seen at one junction end. V is TRBV6-5 and J is TRBJ1-1, with D possibly matching TRBD1 (5 bases). This CDR3 spans 14 amino acids. CDR1 is MNHEY and CDR2 is SVGAGI in the germline V gene. CDR3 in amino acids: CASTYRNGGTEAFF. CDR3 bases: TGTGCCAGCACTTACAGGAATGGCGGCACTGAAGCTTTCTTT.

This clonotype showed up many times. Germline is not matched at one junction end, which may reflect a read error. This chain uses TRBV6-2 or TRBV6-3 with TRBJ2-2; the D gene is possibly TRBD2 (6 bases). The CDR3 length is 14 residues. Germline CDR1 is MNHEY and CDR2 is SVGEGT. Written as DNA, the CDR3 is TGTGCCAGTCAAAAGCGGGTCGAGGTCGGGGGGCTGTTTTTT. This sequence encodes CASQKRVEVGGLFF.

The chain couples TRBV2 to TRBJ2-7; the match to TRBD2 covers 7 bases. Germline V gene data show CDR1 as SNHLY and CDR2 as FYNNEI. The trim removed 6 bases at V and 2 bases at J, leaving 7 bases unmatched. The CDR3 loop spans 14 amino acids. The CDR3 here is CASRVGRATYEQYF. The CDR3 DNA sequence: TGTGCCAGCAGAGTGGGGAGGGCTACCTACGAGCAGTACTTC.

The V and J genes are TRBV30 and TRBJ1-5; D ambiguous. Trimming removed 5 bases from V and 5 bases from J, with 13 bases in between. The V gene's germline CDR1 is GTSNPN and CDR2 SVGIG (reference sequence). There are 13 residues in the CDR3. The CDR3 bases are TGTGCCTGGGCCACTAGATTCGATCAGCCCCAGCATTTT. This encodes CAWATRFDQPQHF.

This clonotype was counted many times. The CDR3 DNA reads as TGCAGTGCTCACGAACGGACAGGGCCAGGCTACACCTTC. This gives the protein CSAHERTGPGYTF. This rearrangement joins TRBV20-1 to TRBJ1-2, with TRBD1 matching over 8 bases. This CDR3 spans 13 amino acids. Trimming cost V 5 bases and J 8 bases; bases outside gene matches: 10. Germline V gene sequence: CDR1 DFQATT, CDR2 SNEGSKA (reference sequence).

This clonotype was observed many times. J is TRBJ2-5 and V is TRBV28; no reliable D call. CDR3 size: 14 residues. V was shortened by 4 bases and J by 3 bases, with 12 bases between the two germline ends. Germline values: CDR1 MDHEN, CDR2 SYDVKM. The CDR3 nucleotides are TGTGCCAGCAGTTCCATTCCACGGGAAGAGACCCAGTACTTC. It is translated as CASSSIPREETQYF.

This clonotype was seen at least ten times. The rearrangement joins TRBV28 to TRBJ1-2; 7 positions match TRBD1. Trimming cost V 6 bases and J 6 bases; bases outside gene matches: 7. The CDR3 loop spans 13 amino acids. Germline CDR1 MDHEN, CDR2 SYDVKM. The CDR3: CASSLPQGDGYTF. The CDR3 DNA sequence: TGTGCCAGCAGCCTACCGCAGGGGGATGGCTACACCTTC.